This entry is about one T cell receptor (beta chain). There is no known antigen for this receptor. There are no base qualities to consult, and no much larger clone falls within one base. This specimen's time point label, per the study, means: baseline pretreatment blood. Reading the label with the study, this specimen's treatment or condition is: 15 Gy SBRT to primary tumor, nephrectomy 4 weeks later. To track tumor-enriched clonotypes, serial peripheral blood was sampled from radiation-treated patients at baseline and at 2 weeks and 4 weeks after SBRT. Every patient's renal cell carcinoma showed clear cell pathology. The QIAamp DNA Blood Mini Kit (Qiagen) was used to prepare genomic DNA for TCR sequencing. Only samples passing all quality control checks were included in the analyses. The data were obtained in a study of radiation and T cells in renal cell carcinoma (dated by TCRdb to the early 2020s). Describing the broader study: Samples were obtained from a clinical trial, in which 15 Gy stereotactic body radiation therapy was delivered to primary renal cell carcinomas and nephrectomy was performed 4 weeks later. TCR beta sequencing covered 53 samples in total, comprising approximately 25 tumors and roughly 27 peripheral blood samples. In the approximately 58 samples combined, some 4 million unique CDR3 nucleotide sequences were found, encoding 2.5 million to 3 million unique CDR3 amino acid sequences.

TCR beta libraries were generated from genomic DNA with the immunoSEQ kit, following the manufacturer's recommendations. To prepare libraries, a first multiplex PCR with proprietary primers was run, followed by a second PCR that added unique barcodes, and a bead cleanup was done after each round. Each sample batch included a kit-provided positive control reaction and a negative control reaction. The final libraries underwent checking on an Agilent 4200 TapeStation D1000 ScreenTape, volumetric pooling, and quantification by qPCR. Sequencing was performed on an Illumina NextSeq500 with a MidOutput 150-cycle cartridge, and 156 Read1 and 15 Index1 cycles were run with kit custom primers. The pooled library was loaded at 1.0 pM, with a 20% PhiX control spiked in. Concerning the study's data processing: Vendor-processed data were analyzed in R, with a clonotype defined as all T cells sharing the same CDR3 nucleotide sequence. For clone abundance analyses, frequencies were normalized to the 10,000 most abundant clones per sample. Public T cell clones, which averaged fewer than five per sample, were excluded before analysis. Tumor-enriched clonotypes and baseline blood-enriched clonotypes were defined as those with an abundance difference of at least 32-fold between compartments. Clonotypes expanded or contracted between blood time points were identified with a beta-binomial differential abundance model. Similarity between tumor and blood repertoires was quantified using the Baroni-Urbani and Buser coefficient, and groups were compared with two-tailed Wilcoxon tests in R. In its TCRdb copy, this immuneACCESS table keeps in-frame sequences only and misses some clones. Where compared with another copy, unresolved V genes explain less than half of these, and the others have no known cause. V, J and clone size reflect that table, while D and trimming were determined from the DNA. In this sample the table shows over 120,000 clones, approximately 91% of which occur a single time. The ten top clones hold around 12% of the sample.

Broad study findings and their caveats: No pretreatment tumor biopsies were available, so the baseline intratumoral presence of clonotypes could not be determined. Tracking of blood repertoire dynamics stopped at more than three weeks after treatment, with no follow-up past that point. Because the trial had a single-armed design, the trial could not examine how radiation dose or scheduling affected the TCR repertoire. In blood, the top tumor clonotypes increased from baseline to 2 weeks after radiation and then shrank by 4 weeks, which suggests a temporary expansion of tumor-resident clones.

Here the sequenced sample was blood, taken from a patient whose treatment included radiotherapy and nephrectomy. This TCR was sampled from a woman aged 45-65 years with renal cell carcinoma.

The CDR3: CASSYGTGWQFF. The base sequence is TGTGCCAGCAGCTACGGGACGGGGTGGCAGTTCTTC. This chain joins TRBV7-2 to TRBJ2-1; the D gene is possibly TRBD1 or TRBD2, each agreeing over 5 bases. Counted from cysteine to phenylalanine, this CDR3 has 12 amino acids. Only the CDR3 portion is preserved as DNA: 36 bases, with reading frame beginning at the first base. Trimming at the junction amounts to 4 bases on V and 12 bases on J, and the germline ends lie 13 bases apart. According to the germline V gene, CDR1 reads SGHTA and CDR2 reads FQGNSA. With the rest looked up from the reference TRBV7-2 and TRBJ2-1 genes rather than sequenced, the full variable domain is GAGVSQSPSNKVTEKGKDVELRCDPISGHTALYWYRQSLGQGLEFLIYFQGNSAPDKSGLPSDRFSAERTGGSVSTLTIQRTQQEDSAVYLCASSYGTGWQFFGPGTRLTVL.